The next 30 T cell receptor beta chains were all read from a single sample in a study of T cells in Graves' hyperthyroidism and ophthalmopathy. TCR beta CDR3 regions were amplified from RNA transcripts. The HTBI set primed first-round TCR CDR3 RT-PCR. TCRdb reprocessed the multiplex PCR reads with MiXCR, giving one entry per CDR3 protein. The sample contains roughly 740,000 distinct CDR3 sequences, around 17% of which appear only once. The sequenced sample was blood. The receptors stem from a man aged 18 to 30 with Graves' hyperthyroidism.

The genes are TRBV28 and TRBJ1-5; 7 bases match TRBD1. Per the germline V gene, CDR1 is MDHEN and CDR2 is SYDVKM. This CDR3 spans 16 amino acids. Trimming cost V 6 bases and J 4 bases; bases outside gene matches: 12. CDR3 residues: CASRASHRGSNQPQHF. CDR3 nucleotide sequence: TGTGCCAGCAGGGCTAGCCACAGGGGATCTAATCAGCCCCAGCATTTT.

Ten or more counts support this clonotype. The chain combines TRBV18 with TRBJ1-2, with 7 positions matching TRBD1. The CDR3 consists of 15 residues. V lost 3 bases and J lost 3; bases outside the gene matches: 7. The V gene's germline CDR1 is KGHSH and CDR2 LQKENI. In nucleotides, the CDR3 is TGTGCCAGCTCACCCCTACAGGGGTTGGACTATGGCTACACCTTC. Encoded protein: CASSPLQGLDYGYTF.

Many counts were recorded for this clonotype. The chain combines TRBV28 with TRBJ2-7, with D perhaps TRBD2 (5 bases). Trimming pared 6 bases from V and 1 base from J, leaving 10 bases between. From germline, CDR1 is MDHEN and CDR2 SYDVKM. CDR3 length equals 13 residues. As DNA, the CDR3 is TGTGCCAGCAGGGAGCGGAGATCCTACGAGCAGTACTTC. Translation: CASRERRSYEQYF.

This clonotype was seen only once. The chain combines TRBV6-5 with TRBJ2-3, with D unresolved. The CDR3 is 14 amino acids. Germline V gene data show CDR1 as MNHEY and CDR2 as SVGAGI. Trimming took off 0 bases at V and 5 bases at J, with 9 bases between the two ends. CDR3 sequence reads: CASSYSSAEDTQYF. CDR3 coding DNA: TGTGCCAGCAGTTACTCGTCCGCGGAAGATACGCAGTATTTT.

The chain carries TRBV14 and TRBJ2-1, with D tentatively TRBD1 or TRBD2 (5 bases each). The length of the CDR3 is 14 residues. With 4 bases removed from V and 7 bases from J, the gap between germline ends came to 14 bases. Germline values: CDR1 SGHDN, CDR2 FVKESK. The CDR3 sequence: CASSLRDEKNEQFF. CDR3 nucleotide sequence: TGTGCCAGCAGCCTCCGGGACGAAAAAAATGAGCAGTTCTTC.

V is TRBV20-1 and J is TRBJ2-5, with 10 bases identical to TRBD2. This CDR3 contains 15 residues. V gave up 0 bases and J gave up 5 bases; unmatched junction bases: 6. The germline CDR1 and CDR2 sequences are DFQATT and SNEGSKA (reference sequence). The CDR3, as DNA: TGCAGTGCTAGAGATCAGAGCGGGAGGGGGGAGACCCAGTACTTC. This translates into CSARDQSGRGETQYF.

This clonotype was seen repeatedly, ten times or more. The chain joins TRBV2 to TRBJ2-3; weak D call: TRBD1 (5 bases). CDR3 size: 19 residues. The germline V gene encodes CDR1 SNHLY and CDR2 FYNNEI. Trimming took off 3 bases at V and 3 bases at J, with 25 bases between the two ends. CDR3: CASSDMGWTLIQGTDTQYF. CDR3 bases: TGTGCCAGCAGTGATATGGGGTGGACACTTATCCAAGGAACAGATACGCAGTATTTT.

The chain has TRBV6-2 or TRBV6-3 and TRBJ2-3, with 11 bases matching TRBD1. The CDR3 is 16 amino acids. The V and J ends lost 2 bases and 4 bases, in that order; junction bases with no gene match: 5. Germline-derived CDR1 and CDR2 are MNHEY and SVGEGT. In nucleotides, the CDR3 is TGTGCCAGCAGTTACCCGGGACAGGGGGTCGCAGATACGCAGTATTTT. This translates into CASSYPGQGVADTQYF.

CDR3 in DNA: TGTGCCAGCAGCTTAGTATTCTGGCGAGCGGGAGGGGGCACAGATACGCAGTATTTT. It specifies CASSLVFWRAGGGTDTQYF. This rearrangement joins TRBV7-8 to TRBJ2-3, with TRBD2 matching 10 bases. The germline CDR1 and CDR2 sequences are SGHVS and FQNEAQ. Germline trimming cut 1 base from V and 1 base from J; bases unmatched to any gene: 11. There are 19 residues in the CDR3.

This clonotype came up many times. The rearrangement joins TRBV28 to TRBJ2-7; 11 bases are a match to TRBD1. The CDR3 runs 17 residues. Germline CDR1 and CDR2: MDHEN and SYDVKM. The V segment lost 2 bases and the J segment 6 bases; nucleotides outside the gene matches: 12. CDR3 region: CASSLGLTGQGAPEQYF. The CDR3 DNA sequence: TGTGCCAGCAGTTTAGGATTAACAGGACAGGGGGCCCCCGAGCAGTACTTC.

This clonotype was picked up many times. This rearrangement joins TRBV28 to TRBJ2-7; D is ambiguous. The CDR3 is 13 amino acids. In germline, CDR1 is MDHEN, CDR2 SYDVKM. Trimming removed 8 bases at V and 6 bases at J, with 17 bases between. The CDR3 sequence is CASGTGGRPEQYF. DNA for the CDR3: TGTGCCAGCGGCACCGGTGGTAGGCCCGAGCAGTACTTC.

This clonotype has ten or more counts. This chain joins TRBV19 and TRBJ1-1; weak D call: TRBD1 (6 bases). Trimming removed 4 bases at V and 0 bases at J, with 9 bases between. The CDR3 spans 14 residues. Germline lookup yields CDR1 LNHDA and CDR2 SQIVND (reference sequence). The CDR3 DNA follows: TGTGCCAGTAGTACACAGGGCCTGAACACTGAAGCTTTCTTT. Translating gives CASSTQGLNTEAFF.

This clonotype was detected ten times or more. The V and J genes are TRBV4-2 and TRBJ2-3, with 8 positions matching TRBD2. This CDR3 has 15 residues. Germline-derived CDR1 and CDR2 are LGHNA and YNFKEQ. Losses at the gene ends were 3 bases for V and 2 bases for J; bases not matched to a gene: 4. The chain's CDR3 is CASSQGSGITDTQYF. In nucleotides, the CDR3 is TGTGCCAGCAGCCAGGGTAGCGGGATCACAGATACGCAGTATTTT.

The V call is TRBV7-2, the J call TRBJ2-3; D is undetermined. CDR1 SGHTA and CDR2 FQGNSA come from the germline V gene. The length of the CDR3 is 12 residues. V lost 4 bases to trimming and J lost 7 bases, with 9 bases between them. In nucleotides, the CDR3 is TGTGCCAGCAGCTCCGTAGGGTATACGCAGTATTTT. This codes for CASSSVGYTQYF. Variable domain in full (rest from reference TRBV7-2 and TRBJ2-3): GAGVSQSPSNKVTEKGKDVELRCDPISGHTALYWYRQSLGQGLEFLIYFQGNSAPDKSGLPSDRFSAERTGGSVSTLTIQRTQQEDSAVYLCASSSVGYTQYFGPGTRLTVL.

This clonotype turned up a few times. The chain has TRBV2 and TRBJ2-1; weak D call: TRBD2 (6 bases). V shed 10 bases and J shed 4 bases, with 14 bases lying between them. CDR1 SNHLY and CDR2 FYNNEI come from the germline V gene. The CDR3 is 13 residues long. DNA for the CDR3: TGTGCCACCGCCGGGACTTCGTACAATGAGCAGTTCTTC. It specifies CATAGTSYNEQFF.

V and J are TRBV11-2 and TRBJ2-3, with TRBD2 matching over 7 bases. Germline-derived CDR1 and CDR2 are SGHAT and FQNNGV. V was pared by 5 bases and J by 4 bases, with 6 bases of the junction left unmatched. The length of the CDR3 is 14 residues. The CDR3 bases are TGTGCCAGCAGCCTAGGACTAGGTCCAGATACGCAGTATTTT. As protein: CASSLGLGPDTQYF. Using reference TRBV11-2 and TRBJ2-3 for the parts outside the CDR3, the full variable domain is EAGVAQSPRYKIIEKRQSVAFWCNPISGHATLYWYQQILGQGPKLLIQFQNNGVVDDSQLPKDRFSAERLKGVDSTLKIQPAKLEDSAVYLCASSLGLGPDTQYFGPGTRLTVL.

This clonotype was recorded at least ten times. The chain is built from TRBV7-8 and TRBJ2-7; 7 positions agree with TRBD2. Germline CDR1 SGHVS, CDR2 FQNEAQ. The CDR3 has 12 residues. Trimming cost V 10 bases and J 6 bases; bases outside gene matches: 9. CDR3 region: CATAGVYREQYF. DNA for the CDR3: TGTGCCACTGCGGGGGTTTATCGCGAGCAGTACTTC. The variable domain in full, with the rest retrieved from reference TRBV7-8 and TRBJ2-7, is GAGVSQSPRYKVAKRGQDVALRCDPISGHVSLFWYQQALGQGPEFLTYFQNEAQLDKSGLPSDRFFAERPEGSVSTLKIQRTQQEDSAVYLCATAGVYREQYFGPGTRLTVT.

The chain joins TRBV7-9 to TRBJ2-2, with TRBD2 matching 10 bases. V shed 5 bases and J 4 bases; nucleotides not matched to a gene: 10. Looked up from germline, CDR1 is SEHNR and CDR2 is FQNEAQ (reference sequence). The CDR3 extends over 17 amino acids. The CDR3 protein is CASSASGLAVPTGELFF. As DNA, the CDR3 is TGTGCCAGCAGCGCTAGCGGACTAGCGGTTCCCACCGGGGAGCTGTTTTTT.

The chain couples TRBV19 to TRBJ2-3; D not certain. V lost 3 bases to trimming and J lost 6 bases, with 10 bases between them. Germline lookup yields CDR1 LNHDA and CDR2 SQIVND (reference sequence). CDR3 length: 13 amino acids. In DNA form, the CDR3 reads TGTGCCAGTAGTATCGCCAAGGCGGATACGCAGTATTTT. Amino acids: CASSIAKADTQYF.

This clonotype was detected a few times. V is TRBV5-1 and J is TRBJ1-2, with D unclear. V shed 0 bases and J shed 7 bases, with 13 bases lying between them. The germline gives CDR1 SGHRS, CDR2 YFSETQ. This CDR3 region has 14 residues. The CDR3 here is CASSLVAGSRGYTF. In DNA form, the CDR3 reads TGCGCCAGCAGCTTGGTAGCTGGGTCTCGTGGCTACACCTTC. Looking up the rest from reference TRBV5-1 and TRBJ1-2 gives the full variable domain: KAGVTQTPRYLIKTRGQQVTLSCSPISGHRSVSWYQQTPGQGLQFLFEYFSETQRNKGNFPGRFSGRQFSNSRSEMNVSTLELGDSALYLCASSLVAGSRGYTFGSGTRLTVV.

This clonotype was counted a single time. V usage is TRBV4-3 and J usage is TRBJ2-7; TRBD2 agrees at 7 bases. Germline trimming cut 2 bases from V and 0 bases from J; bases unmatched to any gene: 4. Per germline, CDR1 LGHNA and CDR2 YSLEER. This CDR3 contains 15 residues. The DNA of the CDR3 is TGCGCCAGCAGCCAAAGAGCTAGCGGCTCCTACGAGCAGTACTTC. It codes for CASSQRASGSYEQYF.

The table lists this clonotype with a few counts. V and J are TRBV7-9 and TRBJ2-1; D is unclear. Germline values: CDR1 SEHNR, CDR2 FQNEAQ (reference sequence). V lost 4 bases, J lost 8 bases, and 6 bases lay in between. The CDR3 runs 11 residues. The CDR3 bases are TGTGCCAGCAGCTGGGCCTATGAGCAGTTCTTC. It yields the protein CASSWAYEQFF.

This clonotype came up a few times. CDR3: CASSFLSGSYNEQFF. In DNA form, the CDR3 reads TGTGCCAGCAGCTTCTTATCGGGCTCCTACAATGAGCAGTTCTTC. The rearrangement uses TRBV11-2 and TRBJ2-1, with D hard to call. Germline CDR1 is SGHAT and CDR2 is FQNNGV. V was cut by 3 bases and J by 0 bases, with 9 bases left in between. The CDR3 consists of 15 residues.

This clonotype showed up many times. The chain links TRBV28 to TRBJ2-3; 8 positions match TRBD2. Germline-derived CDR1 and CDR2 are MDHEN and SYDVKM. Losses at the gene ends were 5 bases for V and 4 bases for J; bases not matched to a gene: 11. The CDR3 totals 16 residues. The CDR3: CASSRGWREVPDTQYF. The CDR3 coding sequence is TGTGCCAGCAGTCGGGGTTGGCGGGAGGTCCCAGATACGCAGTATTTT.

This clonotype was picked up a small number of times. This chain links TRBV20-1 with TRBJ2-1; 7 bases line up with TRBD2. CDR1 and CDR2 (germline): DFQATT, SNEGSKA (reference sequence). Trimming at V came to 3 bases and at J to 8 bases, leaving 13 bases not matched to a gene. The CDR3 covers 15 residues. The CDR3 sequence is CSASQVAGREDEQFF. As DNA, the CDR3 is TGCAGTGCTAGCCAGGTAGCGGGCCGGGAGGATGAGCAGTTCTTC.

This clonotype turned up a few times. The CDR3 DNA reads as TGTGCCAGCGTCCCCCGGGACAGGGGTTACACCGGGGAGCTGTTTTTT. Its protein product is CASVPRDRGYTGELFF. The rearrangement uses TRBV2 and TRBJ2-2, with 10 bases lining up with TRBD1. J lost 3 bases, V lost 8 bases, and 9 bases had no gene match. From germline, CDR1 is SNHLY and CDR2 FYNNEI. The CDR3 covers 16 residues.

The table lists this clonotype with many counts. The chain is built from TRBV12-3 or TRBV12-4 and TRBJ1-2; D is perhaps TRBD1 (5 bases). V lost 1 base and J lost 5, with 14 bases in between. This CDR3 is 15 amino acids long. CDR3 nucleotide sequence: TGTGCCAGCAGTTTAGGTCCGGGGCTTGTATATGGCTACACCTTC. The encoded protein is CASSLGPGLVYGYTF.

This clonotype was seen ten or more times. The chain recombines TRBV7-2 with TRBJ2-7, with D perhaps matching TRBD1 (6 bases). The CDR3 is 12 amino acids. The V gene lost 5 bases and the J gene lost 5 bases, with 10 bases spanning the gap. Germline V lookup: CDR1 SGHTA, CDR2 FQGNSA. CDR3 DNA: TGTGCCAGCAGCCCAGCAGGGGACGAGCAGTACTTC. It translates to CASSPAGDEQYF.

J is TRBJ2-5 and V is TRBV11-3, with 8 bases lining up with TRBD1. The CDR3 contains 15 residues. Germline CDR1 reads SGHNT; CDR2 reads YENEEA. Unmatched junction bases numbered 11, after V lost 5 bases and J lost 6 bases. CDR3: CASSPGGRGRQTQYF. The CDR3 nucleotides are TGTGCCAGCAGCCCAGGGGGCAGGGGGCGGCAGACCCAGTACTTC.

There are a few counts of this clonotype. The chain is built from TRBV6-6 and TRBJ1-5; D is undetermined. With 2 bases removed from V and 1 base from J, the gap between germline ends came to 3 bases. The length of the CDR3 is 13 residues. Germline V CDR1 and CDR2: MNHNY, SVGAGI (reference sequence). Here the CDR3 reads CASSYNSNQPQHF. The CDR3, as DNA: TGTGCCAGCAGTTACAACAGCAATCAGCCCCAGCATTTT.